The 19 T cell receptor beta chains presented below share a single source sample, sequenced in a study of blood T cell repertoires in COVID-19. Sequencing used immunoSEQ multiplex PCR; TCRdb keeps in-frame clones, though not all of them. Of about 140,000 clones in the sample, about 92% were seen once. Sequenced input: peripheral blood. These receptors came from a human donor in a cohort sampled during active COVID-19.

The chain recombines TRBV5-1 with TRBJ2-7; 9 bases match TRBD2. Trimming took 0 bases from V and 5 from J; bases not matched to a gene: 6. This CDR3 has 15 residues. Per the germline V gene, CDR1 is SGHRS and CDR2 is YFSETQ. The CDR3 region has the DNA TGCGCCAGCAGCTTGGTCGGCGGGGGGGCTGACGAGCAGTACTTC. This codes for CASSLVGGGADEQYF.

Here the CDR3 reads CASSRGLAGGPETQYF. The CDR3 nucleotides are TGTGCCAGCAGCCGCGGACTAGCGGGGGGGCCTGAGACCCAGTACTTC. The rearrangement links TRBV3-1 (or the pseudogene TRBV3-2) to TRBJ2-5; TRBD2 aligns across 15 bases. With V trimmed by 4 bases and J by 5 bases, 5 bases remained unmatched. The CDR3 runs to 16 residues. Per the germline V gene, CDR1 is LGHDT and CDR2 is YNNKEL (reference sequence).

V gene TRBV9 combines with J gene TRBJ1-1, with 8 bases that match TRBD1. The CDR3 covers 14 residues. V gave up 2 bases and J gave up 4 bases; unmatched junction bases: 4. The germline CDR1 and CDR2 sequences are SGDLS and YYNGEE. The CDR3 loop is CASSVSGGSTEAFF. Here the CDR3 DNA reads TGTGCCAGCAGCGTCTCAGGGGGCAGCACTGAAGCTTTCTTT.

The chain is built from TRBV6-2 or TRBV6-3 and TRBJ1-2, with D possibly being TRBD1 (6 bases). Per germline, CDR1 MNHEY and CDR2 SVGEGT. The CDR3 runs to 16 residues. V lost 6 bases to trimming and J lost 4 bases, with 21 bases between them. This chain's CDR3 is CASSPKRPGGGYGYTF. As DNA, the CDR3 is TGTGCCAGCAGCCCTAAAAGACCGGGAGGGGGCTATGGCTACACCTTC.

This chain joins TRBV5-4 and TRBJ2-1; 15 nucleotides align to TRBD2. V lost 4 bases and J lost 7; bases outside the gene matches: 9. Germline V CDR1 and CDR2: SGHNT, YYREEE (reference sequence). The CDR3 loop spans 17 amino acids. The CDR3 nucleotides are TGTGCCAGCAGCGGAAGGACTAGCGGGGGGGTGAGTAATGAGCAGTTCTTC. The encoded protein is CASSGRTSGGVSNEQFF.

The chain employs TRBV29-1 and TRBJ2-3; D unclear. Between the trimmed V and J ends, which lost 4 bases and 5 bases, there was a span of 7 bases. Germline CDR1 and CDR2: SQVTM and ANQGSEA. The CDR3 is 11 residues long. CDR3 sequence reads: CSVAPQDTQYF. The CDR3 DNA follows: TGCAGCGTTGCCCCCCAAGATACGCAGTATTTT.

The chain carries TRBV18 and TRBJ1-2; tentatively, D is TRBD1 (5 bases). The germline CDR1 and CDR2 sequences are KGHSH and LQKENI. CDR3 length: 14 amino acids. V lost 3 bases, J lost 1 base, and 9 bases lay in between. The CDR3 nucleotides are TGTGCCAGCTCACCGTCAAGGGGTAACTATGGCTACACCTTC. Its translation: CASSPSRGNYGYTF. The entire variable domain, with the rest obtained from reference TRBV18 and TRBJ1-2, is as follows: NAGVMQNPRHLVRRRGQEARLRCSPMKGHSHVYWYRQLPEEGLKFMVYLQKENIIDESGMPKERFSAEFPKEGPSILRIQQVVRGDSAAYFCASSPSRGNYGYTFGSGTRLTVV.

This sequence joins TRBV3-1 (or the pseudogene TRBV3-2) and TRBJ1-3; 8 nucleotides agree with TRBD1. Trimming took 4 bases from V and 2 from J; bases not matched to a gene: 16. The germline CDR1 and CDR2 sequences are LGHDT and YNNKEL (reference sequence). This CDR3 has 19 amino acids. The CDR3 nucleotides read TGTGCCAGCAGCCTATTTCCCTCAATAAACAGGGGGACTGGAAACACCATATATTTT. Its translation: CASSLFPSINRGTGNTIYF.

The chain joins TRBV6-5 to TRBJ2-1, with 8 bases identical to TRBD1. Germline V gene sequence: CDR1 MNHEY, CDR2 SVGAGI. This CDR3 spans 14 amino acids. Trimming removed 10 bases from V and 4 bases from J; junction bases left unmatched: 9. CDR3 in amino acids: CATEAGGAYNEQFF. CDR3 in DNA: TGTGCCACCGAGGCAGGGGGCGCGTACAATGAGCAGTTCTTC.

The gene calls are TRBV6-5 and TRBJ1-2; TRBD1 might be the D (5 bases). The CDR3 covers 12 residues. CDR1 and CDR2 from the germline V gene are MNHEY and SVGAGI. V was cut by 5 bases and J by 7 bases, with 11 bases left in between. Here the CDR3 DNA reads TGTGCCAGCAGTCGGGGGGGTGGTGGCTACACCTTC. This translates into CASSRGGGGYTF.

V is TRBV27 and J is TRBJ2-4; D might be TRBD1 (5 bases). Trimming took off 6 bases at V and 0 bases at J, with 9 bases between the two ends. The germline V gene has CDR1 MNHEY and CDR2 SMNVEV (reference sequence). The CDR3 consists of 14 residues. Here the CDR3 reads CASRSGLAKNIQYF. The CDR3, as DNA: TGTGCCAGCAGATCAGGGCTAGCCAAAAACATTCAGTACTTC.

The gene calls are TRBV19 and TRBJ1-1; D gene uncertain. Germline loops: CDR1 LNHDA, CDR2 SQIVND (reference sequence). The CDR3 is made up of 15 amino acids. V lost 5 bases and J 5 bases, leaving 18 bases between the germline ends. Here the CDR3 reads CASSANSGSSTEAFF. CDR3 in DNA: TGTGCCAGTAGTGCCAACAGCGGAAGCTCGACTGAAGCTTTCTTT.

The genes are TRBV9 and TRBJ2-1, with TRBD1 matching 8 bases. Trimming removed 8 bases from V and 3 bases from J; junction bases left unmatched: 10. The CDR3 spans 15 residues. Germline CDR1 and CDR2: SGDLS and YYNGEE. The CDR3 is CASTPTGEIYNEQFF. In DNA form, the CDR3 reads TGTGCCAGTACTCCGACAGGGGAAATCTACAATGAGCAGTTCTTC.

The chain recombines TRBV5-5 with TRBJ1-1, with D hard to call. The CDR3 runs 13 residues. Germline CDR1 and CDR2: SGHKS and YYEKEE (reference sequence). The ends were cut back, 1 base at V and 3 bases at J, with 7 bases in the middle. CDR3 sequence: CASSLNGYTEAFF. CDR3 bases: TGTGCCAGCAGCTTGAACGGGTACACTGAAGCTTTCTTT.

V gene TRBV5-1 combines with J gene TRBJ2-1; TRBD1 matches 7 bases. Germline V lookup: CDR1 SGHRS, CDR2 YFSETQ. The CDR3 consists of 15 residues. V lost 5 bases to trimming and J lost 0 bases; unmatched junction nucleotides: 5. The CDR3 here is CASSLRDSSYNEQFF. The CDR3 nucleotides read TGCGCCAGCAGTCTCCGGGACAGCTCCTACAATGAGCAGTTCTTC.

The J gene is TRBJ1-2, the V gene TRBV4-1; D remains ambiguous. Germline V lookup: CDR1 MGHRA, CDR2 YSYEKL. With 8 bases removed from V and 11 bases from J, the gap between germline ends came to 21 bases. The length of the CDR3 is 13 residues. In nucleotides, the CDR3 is TGCGCCAGCGGCCCAGCTATCCGGGCGGGTTACACCTTC. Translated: CASGPAIRAGYTF.

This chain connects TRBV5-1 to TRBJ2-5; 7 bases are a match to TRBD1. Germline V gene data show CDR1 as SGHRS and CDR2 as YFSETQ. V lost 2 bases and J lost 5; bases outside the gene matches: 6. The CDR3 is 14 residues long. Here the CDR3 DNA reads TGCGCCAGCAGCTTTGAACAGGGACAGGAGACCCAGTACTTC. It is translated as CASSFEQGQETQYF.

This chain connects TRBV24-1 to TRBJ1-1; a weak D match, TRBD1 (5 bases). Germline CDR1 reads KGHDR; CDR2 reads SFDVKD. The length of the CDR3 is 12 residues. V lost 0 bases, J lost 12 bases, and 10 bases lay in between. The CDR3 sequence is CATSDLAGNTFF. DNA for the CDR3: TGTGCCACCAGTGATTTGGCAGGGAATACTTTCTTT.

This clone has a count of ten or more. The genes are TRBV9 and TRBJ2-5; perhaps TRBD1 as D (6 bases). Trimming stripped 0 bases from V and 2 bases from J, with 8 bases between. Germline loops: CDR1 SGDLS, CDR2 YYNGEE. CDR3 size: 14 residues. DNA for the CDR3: TGTGCCAGCAGCGTAGGACAGGTACAAGAGACCCAGTACTTC. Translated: CASSVGQVQETQYF.